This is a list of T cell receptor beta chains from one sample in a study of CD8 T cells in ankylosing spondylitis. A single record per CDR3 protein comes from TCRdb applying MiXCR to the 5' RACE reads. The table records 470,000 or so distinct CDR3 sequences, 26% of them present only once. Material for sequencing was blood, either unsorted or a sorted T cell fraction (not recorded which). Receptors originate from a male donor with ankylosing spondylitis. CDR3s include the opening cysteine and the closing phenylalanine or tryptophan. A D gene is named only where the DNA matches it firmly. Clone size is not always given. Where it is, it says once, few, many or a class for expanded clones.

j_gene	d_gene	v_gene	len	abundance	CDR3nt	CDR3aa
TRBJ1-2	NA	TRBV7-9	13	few	TGTGCCAGCAGCTTAAACCGGGTAGTAAGCTACACCTTC	CASSLNRVVSYTF
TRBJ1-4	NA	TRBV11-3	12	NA	TGTGCCAGCAGCTCCGATAACGAAAAACTGTTTTTT	CASSSDNEKLFF
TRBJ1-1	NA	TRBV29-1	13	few	TGCAGCGTTAACAGGGAATTAAACACTGAAGCTTTCTTT	CSVNRELNTEAFF
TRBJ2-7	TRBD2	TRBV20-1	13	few	TGCAGTGCCAAACTAGCGGGGGCCTACGAGCAGTACTTC	CSAKLAGAYEQYF
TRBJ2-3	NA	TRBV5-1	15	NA	TGCGCCAGCAGCTTCGCCAGTAAGCGCACAGATACGCAGTATTTT	CASSFASKRTDTQYF
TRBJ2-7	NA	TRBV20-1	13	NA	TGCAGTGCTACAGGAGGGGTGTATTCAGAGCAGTACTTC	CSATGGVYSEQYF
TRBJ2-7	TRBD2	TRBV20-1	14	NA	TGCAGTGCTAGCGATGATGCGGGAGTCCACGAGCAGTACTTC	CSASDDAGVHEQYF
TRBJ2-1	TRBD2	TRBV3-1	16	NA	TGTGCCAGCAGCCTTCTCGGGAGGCACTCCTACAATGAGCAGTTCTTC	CASSLLGRHSYNEQFF
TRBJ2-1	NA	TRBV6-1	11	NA	TGTGCCAGCAGGGACCCCAGGGAGCAGTTCTTC	CASRDPREQFF
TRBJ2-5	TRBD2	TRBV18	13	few	TGTGCCACCAAGTATGGCGGGAGTGAGACCCAGTACTTC	CATKYGGSETQYF
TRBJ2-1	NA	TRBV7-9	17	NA	TGTGCCAGCACCCCGCATACCCAACAGGGAACCTACAATGAGCAGTTCTTC	CASTPHTQQGTYNEQFF
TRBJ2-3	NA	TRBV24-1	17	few	TGTGCCACCAGTGAGCCCGGGTTTACCGCAGGGGAGGATACGCAGTATTTT	CATSEPGFTAGEDTQYF
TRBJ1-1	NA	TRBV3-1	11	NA	TGTGCCAGCAGCCAAGATCAGGCGGCTTTCTTT	CASSQDQAAFF
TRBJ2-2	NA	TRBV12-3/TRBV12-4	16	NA	TGTGCCAGCCTTCCGCGACTAGTGGTTCACACCGGGGAGCTGTTTTTT	CASLPRLVVHTGELFF
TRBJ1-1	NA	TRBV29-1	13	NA	TGCAGCGTCACAGGGAGAATGAACACTGAAGCTTTCTTT	CSVTGRMNTEAFF
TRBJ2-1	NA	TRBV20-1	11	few	TGCAGTGCAAATCCTTTGGATGAGCAGTTCTTC	CSANPLDEQFF